Following are 9 T cell receptor beta chains from one sample sequenced in a study of follicular helper T cells after annual influenza vaccination. The time point: 2015-2016 season, pre-vaccination. The protocol was immunoSEQ multiplex PCR, while the TCRdb copy is restricted to in-frame clones and leaves out a portion. This table holds about 9,200 clones, 65% to 85% found once. This sample comprised CXCR5+ CD38- circulating T follicular helper cells from blood, obtained on the day of influenza vaccination. Subset defined: circulating Tfh, non-naive CD4+CXCR5+PD-1+ (ICOS+CD38+ or ICOS-CD38-). Receptor source: an adult who received the influenza vaccine.

The J gene is TRBJ2-5, the V gene TRBV30, with 10 bases that match TRBD1. Germline CDR1 reads GTSNPN; CDR2 reads SVGIG (reference sequence). Germline trimming cut 5 bases from V and 4 bases from J; bases unmatched to any gene: 13. CDR3 length: 16 amino acids. CDR3 sequence: CAWGSGGTGVGETQYF. The CDR3 DNA reads TGTGCCTGGGGGTCAGGAGGGACAGGGGTTGGAGAGACCCAGTACTTC. Full variable domain (missing parts from reference TRBV30 and TRBJ2-5): SQTIHQWPATLVQPVGSPLSLECTVEGTSNPNLYWYRQAAGRGLQLLFYSVGIGQISSEVPQNLSASRPQDRQFILSSKKLLLSDSGFYLCAWGSGGTGVGETQYFGPGTRLLVL.

The CDR3 DNA sequence: TGTGCCAGCTCACCGGGACAGGGGATTGGTAATCAGCCCCAGCATTTT. This sequence encodes CASSPGQGIGNQPQHF. The V gene is TRBV18, the J gene TRBJ1-5; TRBD1 aligns across 10 bases. CDR1 is KGHSH, CDR2 LQKENI, per germline. With 3 bases clipped from V and 4 bases from J, the junction kept 6 bases outside the gene matches. CDR3 size: 16 residues.

The chain has TRBV2 and TRBJ1-1, with TRBD1 as a possible D gene (5 bases). The V gene's germline CDR1 is SNHLY and CDR2 FYNNEI. V lost 9 bases, J lost 4 bases, and 12 bases lay in between. This CDR3 is 12 amino acids long. CDR3 in amino acids: CARGTGSTEAFF. Written as DNA, the CDR3 is TGTGCCAGAGGGACGGGGAGCACTGAAGCTTTCTTT.

J is TRBJ2-3 and V is TRBV14; TRBD2 aligns across 16 bases. Losses at the gene ends were 2 bases for V and 5 bases for J; bases not matched to a gene: 7. The CDR3 is made up of 18 amino acids. Per germline, CDR1 SGHDN and CDR2 FVKESK. CDR3 nucleotide sequence: TGTGCCAGCAGCCAACGGGGGACTAGCGGGAGGGTCAGAGATACGCAGTATTTT. This sequence encodes CASSQRGTSGRVRDTQYF.

The chain combines TRBV2 with TRBJ1-2; D is unresolved. This CDR3 is built from 17 residues. Per the germline V gene, CDR1 is SNHLY and CDR2 is FYNNEI. V lost 0 bases, J lost 1 base, and 15 bases lay in between. DNA of the CDR3: TGTGCCAGCAGTGAAGCGGCGGCAGCCGTACTTAACTATGGCTACACCTTC. Translating gives CASSEAAAAVLNYGYTF.

This rearrangement joins TRBV5-1 to TRBJ1-1, with unresolved D. CDR3 length equals 14 residues. V was clipped by 1 base and J by 4 bases, with 11 bases between them. From germline, CDR1 is SGHRS and CDR2 YFSETQ. CDR3 loop: CASSLQVTTTEAFF. CDR3 DNA: TGCGCCAGCAGCTTGCAGGTGACAACCACTGAAGCTTTCTTT.

This sequence joins TRBV4-3 and TRBJ2-3, with D maybe TRBD2 (7 bases). The ends were cut back, 0 bases at V and 5 bases at J, with 12 bases in the middle. The CDR3 runs 15 residues. Per germline, CDR1 LGHNA and CDR2 YSLEER. The CDR3 sequence is CASSQERGGRDTQYF. The CDR3 DNA sequence: TGCGCCAGCAGCCAAGAAAGGGGGGGAAGAGATACGCAGTATTTT.

This clone was detected a few times. The gene calls are TRBV7-9 and TRBJ2-1; D uncertain. The CDR3 is 11 amino acids. Germline CDR1 reads SEHNR; CDR2 reads FQNEAQ (reference sequence). The CDR3 bases are TGTGCAGTTAGCTCCTACAATGAGCAGTTCTTC. Translating gives CAVSSYNEQFF.

The V gene is TRBV28, the J gene TRBJ1-2, with D perhaps TRBD1 (5 bases). V shed 7 bases and J shed 4 bases, with 16 bases lying between them. Looked up from germline, CDR1 is MDHEN and CDR2 is SYDVKM. There are 14 residues in the CDR3. The CDR3 region is CASIPSGGGYGYTF. The CDR3 nucleotides read TGTGCCAGCATTCCTTCCGGGGGAGGCTATGGCTACACCTTC.